This is a list of T cell receptor beta chains from one sample in a study of CD8+CD57+ T cells in acquired aplastic anemia. TCRdb reprocessed the reads with MiXCR, giving one entry per CDR3 protein. The sample lists 150,000 to 170,000 distinct CDR3 sequences, about 48% occurring once. Specimen: sorted CD4+, CD8+, or CD8+CD57+ T cells (not recorded which) from PBMCs. These TCRs come from a human donor with aplastic anemia. Each CDR3 is given with its conserved first and last residue. The D gene is left open where the match is weak. Some rows have no size entry. The others give once, few or many, or a class for an expanded clone.

.	15	TRBV24-1	.	TRBJ2-7	TGTGCCACCAGTGATTTCCGCAGGGCCCCCTACGAGCAGTACTTC	CATSDFRRAPYEQYF
many	16	TRBV4-2	.	TRBJ2-1	TGTGCCAGCAGCCACGGGGTGGGGGCGGCTTACAATGAGCAGTTCTTC	CASSHGVGAAYNEQFF
.	12	TRBV6-1	TRBD2	TRBJ2-7	TGTGCCAGCGGGGAGGGTCGCTACGAGCAGTACTTC	CASGEGRYEQYF
many	14	TRBV5-1	.	TRBJ2-5	TGCGCCAGCAGCTTGGGTGGGGCTGCGGAGACCCAGTACTTC	CASSLGGAAETQYF
many	17	TRBV15	.	TRBJ1-1	TGTGCCACCAGCAGAGGTTCGCACCAGGACCTGAACACTGAAGCTTTCTTT	CATSRGSHQDLNTEAFF
.	14	TRBV7-9	.	TRBJ2-7	TGTGCCAGCAGCTTCCCGGGACCCTCCTACGAGCAGTACTTC	CASSFPGPSYEQYF
many	14	TRBV6-1	.	TRBJ1-2	TGTGCCAGCAGTATCCGACTGGAGAACTATGGCTACACCTTC	CASSIRLENYGYTF
.	16	TRBV29-1	TRBD1	TRBJ1-2	TGCAGCGTTGAAGGGGGCTCAGGGGGGGCTTTGAATGGCTACACCTTC	CSVEGGSGGALNGYTF
.	14	TRBV19	TRBD1	TRBJ2-1	TGTGCCAGTCACGAGGGGGCTAGGTACAATGAGCAGTTCTTC	CASHEGARYNEQFF
many	14	TRBV6-1	TRBD1	TRBJ2-7	TGTGCCAGCAGTGCGGGACAGGGGTTCTACGAGCAGTACTTC	CASSAGQGFYEQYF
.	14	TRBV2	TRBD1	TRBJ1-6	TGTGCCAGCAGTAGACAGGGTTATAATTCACCCCTCCACTTT	CASSRQGYNSPLHF
many	14	TRBV7-6	.	TRBJ1-6	TGTGCCAGCAGCTCCCGAGAACTTAATTCACCCCTCCACTTT	CASSSRELNSPLHF
many	14	TRBV12-3/TRBV12-4	.	TRBJ1-1	TGTGCCAGCAGTTTGTATTCCACGAACACTGAAGCTTTCTTT	CASSLYSTNTEAFF
.	14	TRBV20-1	.	TRBJ2-7	TGCAGTGCTAGAGATCGTGGGGGTCGGTACGAGCAGTACTTC	CSARDRGGRYEQYF
.	15	TRBV10-2	TRBD1	TRBJ2-5	TGCGCCACCAATGACGGCGTCAGGGGGCAGGAGACCCAGTACTTC	CATNDGVRGQETQYF
.	14	TRBV3-1	TRBD2	TRBJ2-7	TGTGCCAGCAGCCAAGCGGGACTAAAGGACGAGCAGTACTTC	CASSQAGLKDEQYF
.	14	TRBV20-1	.	TRBJ1-6	TGCAGTGCCGCACGGGGAGGTGGAGGATCACCCCTCCACTTT	CSAARGGGGSPLHF
.	15	TRBV5-4	.	TRBJ2-3	TGTGCCAGCAGCTTAGTTAGCGGACGCACAGATACGCAGTATTTT	CASSLVSGRTDTQYF
many	15	TRBV7-7	.	TRBJ2-7	TGTGCCAGCAGCCCACGCCGGGACGGGAACTACGAGCAGTACTTC	CASSPRRDGNYEQYF
.	16	TRBV10-3	TRBD1	TRBJ1-6	TGTGCCATCAGACGGGAGATAGGGGGCGAGAGTTCACCCCTCCACTTT	CAIRREIGGESSPLHF
.	13	TRBV7-8	.	TRBJ2-3	TGTGCCAGCAGCTTCGTGTCGGCAGATACGCAGTATTTT	CASSFVSADTQYF
few	16	TRBV24-1	.	TRBJ2-1	TGTGCCACCAGTGATGCCGACTTCCTCAGGCACAATGAGCAGTTCTTC	CATSDADFLRHNEQFF
.	17	TRBV7-8	TRBD2	TRBJ2-3	TGTGCCAGCAGCGTACCTAGCGGGGGGCCAAGCACAGATACGCAGTATTTT	CASSVPSGGPSTDTQYF
few	14	TRBV9	TRBD2	TRBJ2-7	TGTGCCAGCAGCACAGGGACTAGTCTCTACGAGCAGTACTTC	CASSTGTSLYEQYF
once	12	TRBV7-3	.	TRBJ2-7	TGTGCCAGCAGCTTACAGTCCCACGAGCAGTACTTC	CASSLQSHEQYF
.	15	TRBV5-1	.	TRBJ2-7	TGCGCCAGCAGCTTAGGCGGCAGGGGCCCCTACGAGCAGTACTTC	CASSLGGRGPYEQYF
few	18	TRBV5-1	TRBD2	TRBJ2-7	TGCGCCAGCAGCTTGAGGACTAGCGGGAGTGGGGAGTTGTACGAGCAGTACTTC	CASSLRTSGSGELYEQYF
many	14	TRBV19	.	TRBJ1-1	TGTGCCAGTAGTATAGGACAGTCGGCCACTGAAGCTTTCTTT	CASSIGQSATEAFF
.	15	TRBV3-1	.	TRBJ1-1	TGTGCCAGCAGCCAAGACTTGAGGACGAACACTGAAGCTTTCTTT	CASSQDLRTNTEAFF
many	14	TRBV5-1	TRBD2	TRBJ2-1	TGCGCCAGCAGCCACCGGACTAGCGCCCATGAGCAGTTCTTC	CASSHRTSAHEQFF
.	13	TRBV20-1	TRBD2	TRBJ2-1	TGCAGTGCCCTTGCGGGGGGGCCCGATGAGCAGTTCTTC	CSALAGGPDEQFF
.	12	TRBV2	TRBD1	TRBJ1-2	TGTGCCAGGTCGGGACAGGGCTATGGCTACACCTTC	CARSGQGYGYTF
.	16	TRBV11-1	TRBD1	TRBJ2-3	TGTGCCAGCAGGTCTACCGGGACAGCCCTTGTGGGTACGCAGTATTTT	CASRSTGTALVGTQYF
many	14	TRBV15	TRBD2	TRBJ2-7	TGTGCCACCAGCCCCGGGGGGGAAGACTACGAGCAGTACTTC	CATSPGGEDYEQYF
.	12	TRBV14	.	TRBJ2-5	TGTGCCAGCAGCCACACTGGAGAGACCCAGTACTTC	CASSHTGETQYF
.	15	TRBV2	.	TRBJ2-5	TGTGCCAGCAGTGAGCGGACCTACGACGGGGAGACCCAGTACTTC	CASSERTYDGETQYF
.	13	TRBV7-9	.	TRBJ1-2	TGTGCCAGCAGCCACGGACTTAACTATGGCTACACCTTC	CASSHGLNYGYTF
.	15	TRBV24-1	TRBD2	TRBJ2-3	TGTGCCACTGCTGGACTAGCGGGAGGAACAGATACGCAGTATTTT	CATAGLAGGTDTQYF
.	12	TRBV20-1	.	TRBJ1-2	TGCAGTGCTATCCGTGGTTTAGATGGCTACACCTTC	CSAIRGLDGYTF
.	15	TRBV2	TRBD1	TRBJ1-5	TGTGCCAGCAGGGGACAGACAGGAAGGAATCAGCCCCAGCATTTT	CASRGQTGRNQPQHF